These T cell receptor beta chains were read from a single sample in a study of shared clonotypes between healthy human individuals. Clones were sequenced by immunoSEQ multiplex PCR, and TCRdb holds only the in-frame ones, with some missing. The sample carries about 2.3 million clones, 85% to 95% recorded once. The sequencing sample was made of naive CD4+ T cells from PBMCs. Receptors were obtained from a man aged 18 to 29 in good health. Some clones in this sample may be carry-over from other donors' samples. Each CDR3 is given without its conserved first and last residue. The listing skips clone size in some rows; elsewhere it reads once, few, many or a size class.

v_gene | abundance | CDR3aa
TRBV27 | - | ASSGVRANVLT
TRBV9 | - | ASKTRDGITDTQY
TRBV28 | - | ASTPHLLGTEAF
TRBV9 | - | ASSGTPGETQY
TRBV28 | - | ASSKGPTNRAVEQY
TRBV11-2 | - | ASSRSGTLEPDTQY
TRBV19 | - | ASSKRQMRSNQPQH
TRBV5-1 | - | ASIGGGSAATYNEQF
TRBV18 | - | ASSPTSGSAATNEKLF
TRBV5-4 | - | ASKMGGEGGYNEQF
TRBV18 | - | ASSPSRWEPQH
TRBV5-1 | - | ASSLLGGENQPQH
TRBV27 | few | ASRQGANTGELF
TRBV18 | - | ASSPPRASGDFRPYEQY
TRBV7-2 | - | ASSTNPGNTIY
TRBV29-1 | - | SVGNEKLF
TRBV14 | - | ASSQGRQGPQH
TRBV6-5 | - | ASSSGDSYEQY
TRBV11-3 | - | ASSFGLAGVVGEQF
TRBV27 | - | ASSIRFMGGNTIY
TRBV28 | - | ASSSYPLAITYEQY
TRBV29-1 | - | SVDSGKGSYQETQY
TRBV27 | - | ASSPRGLEQY
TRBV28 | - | ASRQRGLAEAF
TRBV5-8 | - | ASSLAGTAGNIQY
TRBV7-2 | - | ASSLAARSYEQY
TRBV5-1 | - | ASSGGQLNYGYT
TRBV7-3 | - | ASSLTGTAEAF
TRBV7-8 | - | ASSSTSSYEQY
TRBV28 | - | ASSIGQSYGYT
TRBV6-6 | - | ASKPDRAQTGELF
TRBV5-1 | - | ASSLRTGTGDTDTQY
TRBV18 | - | ASSPGRNTEAF
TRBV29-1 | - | SVEAGVTEAF
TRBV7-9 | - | ASSLGQGVGSQF
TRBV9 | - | ASSVGDSGGGDTQY